Below, 18 T cell receptor beta chains from the same sample are listed, as sequenced in a study of blood T cell repertoires in COVID-19. Method: immunoSEQ multiplex PCR; TCRdb's copy keeps in-frame clones and lacks some. The sample shows around 100,000 clones, around four fifths of them seen only once. Sequenced: peripheral blood. These TCRs come from a man aged 55 to 70 with acute or convalescent COVID-19.

The chain carries TRBV6-1 and TRBJ1-5; D might be TRBD1 (6 bases). CDR1 is MNHNS and CDR2 is SASEGT in the germline V gene. Trimming cost V 8 bases and J 0 bases, with 8 bases left between them. The CDR3 has 13 residues. CDR3 protein: CASEGDSNQPQHF. The DNA for the CDR3 is TGTGCCAGCGAGGGGGATAGCAATCAGCCCCAGCATTTT.

The chain couples TRBV14 to TRBJ2-1; 11 nucleotides match TRBD2. The germline gives CDR1 SGHDN, CDR2 FVKESK. After removal of 1 base from V and 6 bases from J, the junction contained 2 bases not matched to a gene. This CDR3 is built from 15 residues. The CDR3 is CASSQGLAGINEQFF. CDR3 DNA: TGTGCCAGCAGCCAAGGACTAGCGGGGATCAATGAGCAGTTCTTC.

Only a few counts were recorded for this clone. This chain links TRBV6-5 with TRBJ1-3; unclear D gene. Trimming pared 5 bases from V and 2 bases from J, leaving 13 bases between. Per germline, CDR1 MNHEY and CDR2 SVGAGI. The CDR3 runs to 15 residues. CDR3 loop: CASSPGGVAGNTIYF. CDR3 in DNA: TGTGCCAGCAGTCCTGGCGGAGTTGCTGGAAACACCATATATTTT.

The rearrangement links TRBV27 to TRBJ2-3; 11 nucleotides match TRBD2. The CDR3 has 16 residues. Germline V gene lookup returns CDR1 MNHEY and CDR2 SMNVEV (reference sequence). J lost 6 bases, V lost 0 bases, and 5 bases had no gene match. In nucleotides, the CDR3 is TGTGCCAGCAGTTTATCGATAGCGGGAGGGTTGGATACGCAGTATTTT. Translated: CASSLSIAGGLDTQYF.

Note on this clone: An end of the junction does not agree with germline; a read error may underlie this. This chain links TRBV28 with TRBJ1-2; possible D gene TRBD1, 6 bases. The germline V gene has CDR1 MDHEN and CDR2 SYDVKM. The CDR3 covers 17 residues. The CDR3 DNA is TGTGCCAGCAGGTTATTTCCGGGACAAGGAAACTTCTATGGCTACACCTTC. Translated, it gives CASRLFPGQGNFYGYTF.

The J gene is TRBJ1-5, the V gene TRBV7-6; 8 bases map to TRBD1. V shed 4 bases and J 6 bases; nucleotides not matched to a gene: 5. The CDR3 sequence is 14 residues long. Per germline, CDR1 SGHVS and CDR2 FNYEAQ. CDR3 loop: CASSSRTGFQPQHF. The DNA of the CDR3 is TGTGCCAGCAGCTCCAGGACAGGGTTTCAGCCCCAGCATTTT. The entire variable domain, with the rest obtained from reference TRBV7-6 and TRBJ1-5, is as follows: GAGVSQSPRYKVTKRGQDVALRCDPISGHVSLYWYRQALGQGPEFLTYFNYEAQQDKSGLPNDRFSAERPEGSISTLTIQRTEQRDSAMYRCASSSRTGFQPQHFGDGTRLSIL.

In its sample, this clone was seen once. The chain is built from TRBV11-1 and TRBJ1-1; D is possibly TRBD1 (6 bases). The CDR3 has 14 residues. V was pared by 3 bases and J by 0 bases, with 8 bases between. Germline CDR1 SGHAT, CDR2 FQDESV (reference sequence). In DNA, the CDR3 is TGTGCCAGCAGCTTGGACAGTATGAACACTGAAGCTTTCTTT. Protein product: CASSLDSMNTEAFF. The full variable domain, with the rest looked up from reference TRBV11-1 and TRBJ1-1, is EAEVAQSPRYKITEKSQAVAFWCDPISGHATLYWYRQILGQGPELLVQFQDESVVDDSQLPKDRFSAERLKGVDSTLKIQPAELGDSAMYLCASSLDSMNTEAFFGQGTRLTVV.

The genes are TRBV2 and TRBJ1-4; D unresolved. Trimming took 7 bases from V and 8 from J, leaving 8 bases between them. CDR3 length: 11 amino acids. CDR1 is SNHLY and CDR2 is FYNNEI in the germline V gene. The CDR3 nucleotides read TGTGCCAGCATCTCGGAGGAAAAACTGTTTTTT. It specifies CASISEEKLFF.

The DNA of the CDR3 is TGTGCCAGTGGGACCGGGACTAGTGCGTACAATGAGCAGTTCTTC. It yields the protein CASGTGTSAYNEQFF. The V and J genes are TRBV19 and TRBJ2-1; 8 bases are a match to TRBD2. Losses at the gene ends were 8 bases for V and 4 bases for J; bases not matched to a gene: 10. The CDR3 is 15 amino acids. Germline values: CDR1 LNHDA, CDR2 SQIVND (reference sequence).

This clone has a single count. The genes are TRBV6-1 and TRBJ2-3, with D possibly matching TRBD1 (5 bases). The V and J ends lost 0 bases and 10 bases respectively, with 5 bases between them. CDR3 length: 11 amino acids. The V gene's germline CDR1 is MNHNS and CDR2 SASEGT. CDR3 in DNA: TGTGCCAGCAGTGAAGCAGGGGCGCAGTATTTT. Translating it yields CASSEAGAQYF.

This sequence joins TRBV11-2 and TRBJ1-4, with D perhaps matching TRBD1 (6 bases). V was clipped by 0 bases and J by 7 bases, with 9 bases between them. The germline CDR1 and CDR2 sequences are SGHAT and FQNNGV. The CDR3 has 14 amino acids. Here the CDR3 DNA reads TGTGCCAGCAGCTTAGACAGGGGCGGTGAAAAACTGTTTTTT. This sequence encodes CASSLDRGGEKLFF.

The chain carries TRBV6-2 or TRBV6-3 and TRBJ2-1, with 7 positions matching TRBD1. V gave up 5 bases and J gave up 4 bases; unmatched junction bases: 5. CDR1 is MNHEY, CDR2 SVGEGT, per germline. CDR3 size: 14 residues. The CDR3 is CASSTVTGYNEQFF. CDR3 nucleotides: TGTGCCAGCAGTACAGTGACAGGGTACAATGAGCAGTTCTTC.

This chain joins TRBV29-1 and TRBJ2-1; D unclear. The CDR3 is made up of 11 amino acids. Per germline, CDR1 SQVTM and CDR2 ANQGSEA. The V and J ends lost 6 bases and 5 bases respectively, with 8 bases between them. The CDR3 loop reads CSVATNNEQFF. The CDR3, as DNA: TGCAGCGTCGCAACTAACAATGAGCAGTTCTTC.

As concerns this clone: This specimen includes other DNA sequences encoding the same CDR3. This chain links TRBV18 with TRBJ2-7; TRBD2 matches 14 bases. This CDR3 comprises 15 residues. Germline loops: CDR1 KGHSH, CDR2 LQKENI. After removal of 3 bases from V and 6 bases from J, the junction contained 4 bases not matched to a gene. This chain's CDR3 is CASSPGTSGRGEQYF. In DNA, the CDR3 is TGTGCCAGCTCACCCGGGACTAGCGGGAGAGGCGAGCAGTACTTC.

The V and J genes are TRBV7-3 and TRBJ1-1; 10 bases are a match to TRBD1. Germline trimming cut 2 bases from V and 11 bases from J; bases unmatched to any gene: 8. The CDR3 length is 14 residues. CDR1 is SGHTA and CDR2 is FQGTGA in the germline V gene. The CDR3 region has the DNA TGTGCCAGCAGCTTACGGGACAGGGGAGAGAAGGCTTTCTTT. Translation gives CASSLRDRGEKAFF.

The genes are TRBV6-5 and TRBJ1-2, with 9 bases identical to TRBD1. Germline assignment: CDR1 MNHEY and CDR2 SVGAGI. The CDR3 totals 16 residues. The ends lost 4 bases at V and 5 bases at J; junction bases unmatched: 11. The CDR3 sequence: CASSSHTGGAGYGYTF. For the CDR3, the DNA is TGTGCCAGCAGTTCACATACAGGGGGCGCGGGGTATGGCTACACCTTC.

The chain combines TRBV7-9 with TRBJ1-1; TRBD1 matches at 10 bases. The germline V gene encodes CDR1 SEHNR and CDR2 FQNEAQ (reference sequence). J lost 5 bases, V lost 5 bases, and 8 bases had no gene match. CDR3 length equals 15 residues. As DNA, the CDR3 is TGTGCCAGCAGCCTCGGACAGGGGGAGAGAACTGAAGCTTTCTTT. Protein: CASSLGQGERTEAFF. The entire variable domain, with the rest obtained from reference TRBV7-9 and TRBJ1-1, is as follows: DTGVSQNPRHKITKRGQNVTFRCDPISEHNRLYWYRQTLGQGPEFLTYFQNEAQLEKSRLLSDRFSAERPKGSFSTLEIQRTEQGDSAMYLCASSLGQGERTEAFFGQGTRLTVV.

The V call is TRBV6-1, the J call TRBJ1-3; no clear D. The V gene lost 1 base and the J gene lost 2 bases, with 6 bases spanning the gap. This CDR3 spans 14 amino acids. The germline CDR1 and CDR2 sequences are MNHNS and SASEGT. In DNA, the CDR3 is TGTGCCAGCAGTGAAGGGGGAGCTGGAAACACCATATATTTT. Residues: CASSEGGAGNTIYF.